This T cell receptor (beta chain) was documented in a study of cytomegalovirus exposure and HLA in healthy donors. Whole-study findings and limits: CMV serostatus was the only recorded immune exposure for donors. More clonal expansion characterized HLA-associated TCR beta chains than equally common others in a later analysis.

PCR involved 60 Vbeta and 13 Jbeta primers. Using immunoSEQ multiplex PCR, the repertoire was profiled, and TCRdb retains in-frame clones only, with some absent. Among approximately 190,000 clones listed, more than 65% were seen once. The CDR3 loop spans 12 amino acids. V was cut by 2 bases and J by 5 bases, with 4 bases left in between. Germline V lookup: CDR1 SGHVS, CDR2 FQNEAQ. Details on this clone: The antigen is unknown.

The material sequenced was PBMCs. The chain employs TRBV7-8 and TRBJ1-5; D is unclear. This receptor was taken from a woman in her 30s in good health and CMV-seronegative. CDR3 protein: CASSLPDQPQHF. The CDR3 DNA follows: TGTGCCAGCAGCTTACCAGATCAGCCCCAGCATTTT.